The next 15 T cell receptor beta chains were all read from a single sample in a study of tumor-infiltrating lymphocytes in primary liver carcinoma. The investigators made TCR beta cDNA from around 530 ng total RNA, using a constant-region primer. Modified slightly, ARM-PCR produced TCR beta libraries over three nested multiplex PCR rounds. TRBV1-TRBV30 forward primers and a C-beta reverse primer were used in the first two PCR rounds, which each ran for approximately 11 cycles. TCRdb re-analysed the multiplex PCR reads in MiXCR, keeping a single row per CDR3 protein. This repertoire shows around 80,000 distinct CDR3 sequences, 69% found once; its top ten account for roughly 28%. The roughly 19-32 mg bulk tissue piece was not sorted before simultaneous RNA and DNA extraction. Sequenced input: tumor-adjacent normal liver tissue. The origin of the receptors is a man aged 35 to 55 with primary liver carcinoma and hepatitis B virus infection.

This chain links TRBV6-6 with TRBJ2-7; the D gene is possibly TRBD1 (7 bases). The germline V gene encodes CDR1 MNHNY and CDR2 SVGAGI (reference sequence). The V end lost 4 bases, the J end lost 5 bases, and 18 bases lay between the germline ends. The CDR3 is 15 amino acids. CDR3: CASSSPEQGGHEQYF. In nucleotides, the CDR3 is TGTGCCAGCAGTTCCCCGGAGCAGGGGGGCCACGAGCAGTACTTC.

Comments on this clonotype: The junction departs from germline at one end; a sequencing error may be responsible. The genes are TRBV11-2 and TRBJ2-4, with D unclear. The CDR3 extends over 13 amino acids. The germline CDR1 and CDR2 sequences are SGHAT and FQNNGV. In nucleotides, the CDR3 is TGTGCCAGCAGGGGTCTGACCCACGGCATTCAGTACTTT. Its translation is CASRGLTHGIQYF.

The chain combines TRBV11-2 with TRBJ2-2, with D possibly TRBD2 on 6 matching bases. The V end was cut by 5 bases, the J end by 6 bases, with 13 bases between. The CDR3 is 14 residues long. Germline-derived CDR1 and CDR2 are SGHAT and FQNNGV. This CDR3 reads CASSPDYWAGELFF. CDR3 sequence (DNA): TGTGCCAGCAGCCCGGACTATTGGGCCGGGGAGCTGTTTTTT.

Details on this clonotype: A single base separates this from a much larger clone, so it may be a read error. This sequence joins TRBV28 and TRBJ2-5; tentative D call: TRBD2 (5 bases). CDR1 is MDHEN and CDR2 is SYDVKM in the germline V gene. V was clipped by 5 bases and J by 5 bases, with 24 bases between them. The CDR3 spans 17 residues. The CDR3 reads CASSPGLSENTRETQYF. The CDR3 bases are TGTGCCAGCAGTCCAGGACTTAGCGAGAACACCCGGGAGACCCAGTACTTC.

Remarks on this clonotype: The junction shows a germline mismatch at one end, possibly a read error. The V and J genes are TRBV28 and TRBJ2-5; 9 bases match TRBD1. CDR1 and CDR2 (germline): MDHEN, SYDVKM. The CDR3 is 15 amino acids. This CDR3 reads CASSLTGGKLESQYF. CDR3 coding DNA: TGTGCCAGTAGTCTTACAGGGGGCAAACTAGAGTCCCAGTACTTC. Full variable domain (remainder filled in from reference TRBV28 and TRBJ2-5): DVKVTQSSRYLVKRTGEKVFLECVQDMDHENMFWYRQDPGLGLRLIYFSYDVKMKEKGDIPEGYSVSREKKERFSLILESASTNQTSMYLCASSLTGGKLESQYFGPGTRLLVL.

This clonotype was seen at least ten times. The rearrangement links TRBV5-4 to TRBJ2-5; D is unresolved. V lost 4 bases and J 1 base, leaving 11 bases between the germline ends. CDR1 and CDR2 from the germline V gene are SGHNT and YYREEE (reference sequence). CDR3 length: 14 residues. The CDR3 spells CASSPAISQETQYF. CDR3 nucleotides: TGTGCCAGCAGCCCGGCCATTTCCCAAGAGACCCAGTACTTC.

Comments on this clonotype: At one boundary the junction diverges from the germline segment, which might be a read error. The genes are TRBV11-3 and TRBJ2-1; D is possibly TRBD2 (5 bases). Germline V gene lookup returns CDR1 SGHNT and CDR2 YENEEA. This CDR3 comprises 13 residues. CDR3 in amino acids: CTSSVLVGAGQFF. In nucleotides, the CDR3 is TGTACCAGCAGTGTACTAGTGGGAGCCGGGCAGTTCTTC.

On this clonotype itself: Sequence at one end of the junction differs from germline and may be a read error. The genes are TRBV6-1 and TRBJ2-6; D not certain. Germline V gene sequence: CDR1 MNHNS, CDR2 SASEGT. CDR3 length: 16 residues. The CDR3 protein is CASSPKDGSGTNVLTF. Written as DNA, the CDR3 is TGTGCCAGCAGTCCGAAGGATGGCTCTGGGACCAACGTCCTGACTTTC.

To note about this clonotype: The conserved closing phenylalanine or tryptophan is absent in this CDR3, likely reflecting a read error. The CDR3 spells CASSDEYGQYL. CDR3 in DNA: TGTGCCAGCAGTGACGAGTACGGGCAGTACTTA. The V and J genes are TRBV6-5 and TRBJ2-7, with D hard to call. The CDR3 covers 11 residues. Germline V lookup: CDR1 MNHEY, CDR2 SVGAGI.

V usage is TRBV11-2 and J usage is TRBJ2-2; D possibly uses TRBD1 or TRBD2 (6 bases each). V was clipped by 2 bases and J by 4 bases, with 17 bases between them. The CDR3 has 17 amino acids. Germline lookup yields CDR1 SGHAT and CDR2 FQNNGV. The CDR3 coding sequence is TGTGCCAGCAGCTTAAATCTTGGAGGGGGGCTCACCGGGGAGCTGTTTTTT. This codes for CASSLNLGGGLTGELFF.

For this clonotype: At one of its ends the junction is not consistent with the germline gene, which may arise from a read error. This chain uses TRBV30 with TRBJ1-6; D is unclear. The CDR3 is made up of 14 amino acids. Per the germline V gene, CDR1 is GTSNPN and CDR2 is SVGIG (reference sequence). In DNA, the CDR3 is TGTGCCCGGAGTGAGGAGTCGGATAATTTACCCCTCCACTTT. This gives the protein CARSEESDNLPLHF.

In its sample, this clonotype is medium-sized (0.01 to 0.1%). This chain uses TRBV29-1 with TRBJ2-5; tentative D call: TRBD2 (6 bases). CDR1 is SQVTM, CDR2 ANQGSEA, per germline. The CDR3 sequence is 14 residues long. Trimming took 0 bases from V and 4 from J, leaving 12 bases between them. The CDR3 coding sequence is TGCAGCGTTGAAGATCGGGCCGGGGGAGAGACCCAGTACTTC. It translates to CSVEDRAGGETQYF.

About this clonotype itself: The CDR3 end shows no conserved phenylalanine or tryptophan, and so a read error is likely. The chain links TRBV11-3 to TRBJ2-1; no firm D call. CDR3 size: 13 residues. Looked up from germline, CDR1 is SGHNT and CDR2 is YENEEA. CDR3 sequence: CGSSLGPVNEQFL. The CDR3 region has the DNA TGTGGCAGCAGTTTAGGGCCTGTGAATGAGCAGTTCTTA.

Details on this clonotype: Possible read error: a much larger clone is one base away. The CDR3 does not end in the conserved phenylalanine or tryptophan, so this is likely a read error. This sequence joins TRBV12-3 or TRBV12-4 and TRBJ1-5; no definite D call. CDR3 length equals 13 residues. V was trimmed by 5 bases and J by 5 bases, leaving 10 bases between them. The CDR3 sequence is CASSRNSDQPQHL. In nucleotides, the CDR3 is TGTGCCAGCAGTCGTAACAGCGATCAGCCCCAGCATCTT.

The gene calls are TRBV6-1 and TRBJ1-5; unclear D gene. Germline values: CDR1 MNHNS, CDR2 SASEGT. The CDR3 is made up of 13 amino acids. V was trimmed by 7 bases and J by 7 bases, leaving 14 bases between them. The DNA for the CDR3 is TGTGCCAGCACTCAGAACGGGGAACAGCCCCAGCATTTT. Encoded protein: CASTQNGEQPQHF.